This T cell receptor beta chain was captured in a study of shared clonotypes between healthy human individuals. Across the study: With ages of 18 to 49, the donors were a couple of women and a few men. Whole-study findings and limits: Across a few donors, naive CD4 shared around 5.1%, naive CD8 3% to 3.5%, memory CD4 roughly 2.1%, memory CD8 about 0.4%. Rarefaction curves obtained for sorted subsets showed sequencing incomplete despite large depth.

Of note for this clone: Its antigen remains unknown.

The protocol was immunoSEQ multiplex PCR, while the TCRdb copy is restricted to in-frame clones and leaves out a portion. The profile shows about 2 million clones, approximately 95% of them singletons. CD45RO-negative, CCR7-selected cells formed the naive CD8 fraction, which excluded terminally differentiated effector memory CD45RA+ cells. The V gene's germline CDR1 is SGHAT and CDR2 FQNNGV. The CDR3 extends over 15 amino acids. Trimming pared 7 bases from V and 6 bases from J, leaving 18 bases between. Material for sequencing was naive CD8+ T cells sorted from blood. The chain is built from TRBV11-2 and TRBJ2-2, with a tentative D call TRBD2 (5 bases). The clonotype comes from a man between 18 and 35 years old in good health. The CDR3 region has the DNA TGTGCCAGCACCTCGGGATCGCTGATGGCCGGGGAGCTGTTTTTT. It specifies CASTSGSLMAGELFF.